This T cell receptor beta chain is drawn from a study of identical twins. The study, taken as a whole, reports: Weaker excess sharing between twins was seen in beta out-of-frame sequences. Shared out-of-frame alpha sequences (those common to twins) showed excess low generation probability.

TCRdb reprocessed the 5' RACE reads via MiXCR and lists one record per CDR3 protein. This table holds just over 450,000 distinct CDR3 sequences, about 14% found once. This clonotype appeared a few times. Its antigen remains unidentified. The germline V gene encodes CDR1 DFQATT and CDR2 SNEGSKA (reference sequence). The CDR3 is made up of 14 amino acids. Trimming cost V 4 bases and J 7 bases, with 17 bases left between them. This same sample was also taken into another study, of yellow fever vaccine responses in identical twins. This second study notes: Twins' vaccine T cell responses were reported to seem partly convergent and partly personalized.

The chain employs TRBV20-1 and TRBJ1-5; perhaps TRBD1 as D (5 bases). This receptor was obtained from a woman aged 18 to 35 in good health. Input material: CD4+ T cells sorted from blood. The CDR3 sequence is CSAKMTVSGQPQHF. In DNA, the CDR3 is TGCAGTGCTAAAATGACAGTATCCGGACAGCCCCAGCATTTT.